Listed below are T cell receptor beta chains from one sample, sequenced in a study of metastatic and nonmetastatic thyroid tumors. MiXCR reprocessed the PCR reads for TCRdb. Of some 40,000 clones in the sample, 18% were seen once. The material sequenced was tumor tissue. The receptor source for this set is a female donor with papillary thyroid cancer or a benign thyroid nodule (not recorded which). Some clones in this sample may be carry-over from other donors' samples. Each CDR3 is given without its conserved first and last residue. The order of the fields is J gene, V gene, CDR3 protein.

>TRBJ1-2|TRBV11-2
ASSLDRGANYGYT
>TRBJ2-5|TRBV5-1
ASSPGRIEETQY
>TRBJ2-3|TRBV3-1
ASSPRGAGVPAQY
>TRBJ2-7|TRBV11-1
ASSWAVSYEQY
>TRBJ2-7|TRBV6-4
ASSRQGRLLVGYEQY
>TRBJ1-5|TRBV15
ATSRGHSGQGGGQPQH
>TRBJ1-5|TRBV7-8
ASSLFSLYSNQPQH
>TRBJ2-7|TRBV5-1
ASSPFREGYEQY
>TRBJ1-2|TRBV5-1
ASSLVPDRGQCYT
>TRBJ1-2|TRBV12-5
ASGHQTAYGYT
>TRBJ1-1|TRBV18
ASSSSIGEAF
>TRBJ2-7|TRBV27
ASSFQSSYEQY
>TRBJ1-4|TRBV4-1
ASSQPTGRNEKLF
>TRBJ1-3|TRBV7-2
ASILSGGGRNTIY
>TRBJ1-6|TRBV18
ASSRKEVNSPLH
>TRBJ1-1|TRBV18
ASSPAGGLGMNTEAF
>TRBJ1-2|TRBV7-8
ASSLARSHRWSNGYA
>TRBJ2-1|TRBV11-2
ASRPTLQGVYNEQF
>TRBJ1-2|TRBV15
ATSRAQGYGYT
>TRBJ2-1|TRBV20-1
STSDFGNEQF
>TRBJ1-1|TRBV10-1
ASPRGRDIDSEAF
>TRBJ2-7|TRBV20-1
SSSLSASGISYEQY
>TRBJ2-7|TRBV27
VSSPVPVPAYEQH
>TRBJ2-5|TRBV3-1
ASRRTGVALSETQY
>TRBJ2-3|TRBV19
ASSLNSGTQY
>TRBJ2-1|TRBV6-5
ASSYVSGGANEQF
>TRBJ1-5|TRBV20-1
STRRDTNQPQH
>TRBJ1-3|TRBV28
ASSLVRSGGNTIY
>TRBJ1-2|TRBV6-1
ASIIRSGWTADGYT
>TRBJ2-1|TRBV6-2/TRBV6-3
ASSYSQREGRYEQF
>TRBJ1-1|TRBV11-1
ASSPGGGHGNTEAF
>TRBJ2-7|TRBV28
ASSLPSVGSPT
>TRBJ2-3|TRBV7-3
ASSVAGSGGAEDTQY
>TRBJ2-1|TRBV10-2
ASSDHTLAGGGNEQF
>TRBJ1-4|TRBV6-4
ASSPQASGEKLF
>TRBJ2-3|TRBV6-6
ASSYQGSGGMDTQY
>TRBJ2-7|TRBV29-1
SVEVTSYEQY
>TRBJ2-1|TRBV25-1
ASKRTVGEQF
>TRBJ1-1|TRBV18
ASSRVWGEMNTEAF
>TRBJ1-6|TRBV5-6
ASSLTGTGNSPLH
>TRBJ2-1|TRBV20-1
SASLSGIGKYNEQF
>TRBJ1-2|TRBV20-1
SARDRRTGGYYGYT
>TRBJ2-2|TRBV18
ASSPNTRNTGELF
>TRBJ1-4|TRBV2
ASSVTGVAEKLF
>TRBJ2-3|TRBV25-1
ASSPRGLAWGPDTQY
>TRBJ2-3|TRBV5-1
ASSLVLISSTDTQY
>TRBJ1-6|TRBV20-1
SATIVGNSPLH
>TRBJ1-5|TRBV7-2
ASSWTGGNQPQH
>TRBJ2-1|TRBV5-1
ASSSSVAGTSGAEQF
>TRBJ1-1|TRBV27
ASSFRGTGKGNTEAF
>TRBJ1-3|TRBV28
ASSPPGTGGNGNTIY
>TRBJ1-3|TRBV27
ASSFKGQGNTIY
>TRBJ2-7|TRBV20-1
SASRFKILTTGEQY
>TRBJ1-1|TRBV11-2
ASSPPAGRAF
>TRBJ2-2|TRBV9
ANSVATGELF